These 30 T cell receptor beta chains originate from one sample sequenced in a study of Ad26.COV2.S vaccination and SARS-CoV-2 variants. Generated by immunoSEQ multiplex PCR, the TCRdb table keeps only in-frame clones and is missing some. The sample carries about 400,000 clones, approximately 90% recorded once. As for treatment: roughly 18 received Ad26.COV2.S at low or high dose, single or two shots; about 5 received placebo; per-sample allocation not given. Samples were taken on day 63 after the first vaccine or placebo injection. Specimen: peripheral blood, collected in a trial of Ad26.COV2.S vaccine versus placebo. The receptor set was obtained from a person between 18 and 65 years old who received the Ad26.COV2.S COVID-19 vaccine or a placebo.

V and J are TRBV15 and TRBJ2-6; 12 bases align to TRBD2. The CDR3 has 21 amino acids. With V trimmed by 3 bases and J by 2 bases, 14 bases remained unmatched. In germline, CDR1 is LNHNV, CDR2 YYDKDF (reference sequence). The CDR3 DNA sequence: TGTGCCACCAGCAGTACAAGGGGACTAGCGGGCGCCGGGACTGGGGCCAACGTCCTGACTTTC. It yields the protein CATSSTRGLAGAGTGANVLTF.

The gene calls are TRBV6-1 and TRBJ1-1, with D uncertain. The V gene lost 1 base and the J gene lost 0 bases, with 9 bases spanning the gap. The CDR3 contains 15 residues. Germline CDR1 is MNHNS and CDR2 is SASEGT. CDR3 sequence: CASSEGWGLNTEAFF. CDR3 DNA sequence: TGTGCCAGCAGTGAAGGTTGGGGATTGAACACTGAAGCTTTCTTT.

The chain is built from TRBV5-4 and TRBJ2-1; a weak D match, TRBD2 (6 bases). The germline gives CDR1 SGHNT, CDR2 YYREEE (reference sequence). CDR3 length: 15 residues. V was shortened by 4 bases and J by 5 bases, with 16 bases between the two germline ends. CDR3 nucleotides: TGTGCCAGCAGCCCTGGCGGGGTAAGGGACAATGAGCAGTTCTTC. Translated, it gives CASSPGGVRDNEQFF.

V is TRBV12-5 and J is TRBJ1-1; the D is unclear. Germline CDR1 and CDR2: LGHNT and FRNRAP. Trimming removed 8 bases at V and 0 bases at J, with 10 bases between. The CDR3 runs to 13 residues. CDR3 protein: CASSTGMNTEAFF. CDR3 DNA sequence: TGTGCTAGTAGTACCGGGATGAACACTGAAGCTTTCTTT.

The rearrangement uses TRBV28 and TRBJ1-1; no definite D call. The CDR3 length is 12 residues. Germline-derived CDR1 and CDR2 are MDHEN and SYDVKM. V shed 1 base and J shed 3 bases, with 3 bases lying between them. The CDR3 loop reads CASSLSYTEAFF. The CDR3 DNA is TGTGCCAGCAGTTTATCCTACACTGAAGCTTTCTTT.

The chain is built from TRBV21-1 and TRBJ1-1; TRBD1 is the table's D call, not checked against the DNA. TRBV21-1 corresponds to a pseudogene. This CDR3 comprises 17 residues. The CDR3 DNA reads as TGTGCCAGCAGCGCCCTGGACAGGGGCGCTCGGAACACTGAAGCTTTCTTT. Its translation is CASSALDRGARNTEAFF.

The V gene is TRBV6-5, the J gene TRBJ1-5; D remains ambiguous. Germline CDR1 is MNHEY and CDR2 is SVGAGI. The CDR3 covers 13 residues. Trimming shortened V by 6 bases and J by 2 bases, and 8 bases separated the two germline ends. CDR3: CASRRFGNQPQHF. As DNA, the CDR3 is TGTGCCAGCAGACGGTTTGGCAATCAGCCCCAGCATTTT.

This chain uses TRBV15 with TRBJ2-5, with D perhaps TRBD2 (6 bases). The germline gives CDR1 LNHNV, CDR2 YYDKDF (reference sequence). V lost 5 bases and J lost 4, with 11 bases in between. This CDR3 contains 13 residues. Here the CDR3 reads CATSFGGSETQYF. For the CDR3, the DNA is TGTGCCACCAGCTTTGGGGGGTCAGAGACCCAGTACTTC.

The chain recombines TRBV9 with TRBJ2-1, with TRBD2 as a possible D gene (6 bases). The ends were cut back, 0 bases at V and 0 bases at J, with 10 bases in the middle. The germline CDR1 and CDR2 sequences are SGDLS and YYNGEE. The CDR3 totals 16 residues. The CDR3 nucleotides are TGTGCCAGCAGCGTAGGGATCGGGAGCTCCTACAATGAGCAGTTCTTC. It specifies CASSVGIGSSYNEQFF.

This clone was observed a single time. The chain couples TRBV7-6 to TRBJ2-2; possible D gene TRBD2, 6 bases. Trimming took off 2 bases at V and 0 bases at J, with 13 bases between the two ends. The CDR3 totals 17 residues. Germline assignment: CDR1 SGHVS and CDR2 FNYEAQ. The CDR3 loop reads CASSLSASVANTGELFF. In DNA form, the CDR3 reads TGTGCCAGCAGCTTATCGGCTAGCGTCGCGAACACCGGGGAGCTGTTTTTT.

This clone was observed a few times. This sequence joins TRBV5-4 and TRBJ1-6, with a possible D match to TRBD1 (6 bases). The length of the CDR3 is 14 residues. V lost 0 bases to trimming and J lost 10 bases, with 11 bases between them. In germline, CDR1 is SGHNT, CDR2 YYREEE (reference sequence). CDR3 nucleotide sequence: TGTGCCAGCAGCTTGGAACAGGGAAGATCACCCCTCCACTTT. Translated: CASSLEQGRSPLHF.

J is TRBJ2-1 and V is TRBV20-1; 10 bases map to TRBD2. The CDR3 has 11 amino acids. Germline V CDR1 and CDR2: DFQATT, SNEGSKA (reference sequence). The J segment lost 10 bases and the V segment lost 3 bases, leaving 0 bases of the junction unmatched. The CDR3 here is CSARGLAEQFF. CDR3 DNA: TGCAGTGCTAGGGGACTAGCGGAGCAGTTCTTC.

This chain links TRBV27 with TRBJ1-5; D not resolved. Germline V gene lookup returns CDR1 MNHEY and CDR2 SMNVEV (reference sequence). Between the trimmed V and J ends, which lost 4 bases and 8 bases, there was a span of 15 bases. The CDR3 has 14 amino acids. The chain's CDR3 is CASSSFGVGKPQHF. Written as DNA, the CDR3 is TGTGCCAGCAGTTCCTTTGGGGTAGGTAAGCCCCAGCATTTT.

The CDR3: CASSRDTIYGYTF. CDR3 sequence (DNA): TGTGCCAGCAGCCGGGACACTATCTATGGCTACACCTTC. The chain joins TRBV28 to TRBJ1-2; D possibly corresponds to TRBD1 (6 bases). V dropped 6 bases and J dropped 4 bases, with 12 bases sitting between them. This CDR3 spans 13 amino acids. The V gene's germline CDR1 is MDHEN and CDR2 SYDVKM.

V gene TRBV28 combines with J gene TRBJ2-7; 10 nucleotides match TRBD2. Germline V lookup: CDR1 MDHEN, CDR2 SYDVKM. The V gene end was trimmed by 7 bases and the J gene end by 6 bases; junction bases not matched to a gene: 18. The CDR3 spans 17 residues. The CDR3 DNA reads TGTGCCAGCACCGTCTTTGGGCTCCCTAGCGGGAGTAGCGAGCAGTACTTC. It specifies CASTVFGLPSGSSEQYF.

CDR3 DNA sequence: TGCGCCAGCAGCGGGATAATGGGACTAGCGGGAATGAGCACAGATACGCAGTATTTT. Amino acid sequence: CASSGIMGLAGMSTDTQYF. The V gene is TRBV5-1, the J gene TRBJ2-3; 13 nucleotides line up with TRBD2. CDR1 and CDR2 from the germline V gene are SGHRS and YFSETQ. CDR3 length equals 19 residues. V shed 4 bases, J shed 0 bases, and the junction held 11 bases outside the gene matches.

V is TRBV6-5 and J is TRBJ1-1; D uncertain. Trimming stripped 5 bases from V and 4 bases from J, with 17 bases between. This CDR3 comprises 15 residues. CDR1 MNHEY and CDR2 SVGAGI come from the germline V gene. The CDR3: CASSHTWPPGTEAFF. The CDR3 DNA reads TGTGCCAGCAGTCATACATGGCCACCGGGCACTGAAGCTTTCTTT.

The chain is built from TRBV30 and TRBJ2-5, with D perhaps matching TRBD1 (5 bases). V lost 0 bases, J lost 7 bases, and 12 bases lay in between. The CDR3 loop spans 13 amino acids. Germline values: CDR1 GTSNPN, CDR2 SVGIG (reference sequence). CDR3 DNA sequence: TGTGCCTGGAGTGTAGCAGGGCCCGGGACCCAGTACTTC. The encoded protein is CAWSVAGPGTQYF.

This clone appeared once. This chain connects TRBV30 to TRBJ2-3; perhaps D is TRBD1 or TRBD2 (5 bases each). Trimming took 6 bases from V and 2 from J, leaving 27 bases between them. Germline V gene sequence: CDR1 GTSNPN, CDR2 SVGIG (reference sequence). This CDR3 spans 18 amino acids. CDR3 coding DNA: TGTGCCTGTTCCCCGGGTAGGGACCGTTTTCGTTACACAGATACGCAGTATTTT. Translation: CACSPGRDRFRYTDTQYF.

This clone was seen just once. The chain uses TRBV5-1 and TRBJ2-3; possibly TRBD2 for D (5 bases). Germline lookup yields CDR1 SGHRS and CDR2 YFSETQ. V lost 0 bases, J lost 2 bases, and 13 bases lay in between. CDR3 length: 16 amino acids. CDR3 protein: CASSLALVATTDTQYF. The CDR3 coding sequence is TGCGCCAGCAGCTTGGCCCTGGTAGCGACCACAGATACGCAGTATTTT.

The chain is built from TRBV5-1 and TRBJ2-1; D not certain. CDR3 length: 12 residues. V lost 0 bases and J lost 12, with 10 bases in between. Germline V gene sequence: CDR1 SGHRS, CDR2 YFSETQ. CDR3 bases: TGCGCCAGCAGCTTGGATGGGGTGATGCAGTTCTTC. Its protein product is CASSLDGVMQFF.

V usage is TRBV29-1 and J usage is TRBJ2-1, with TRBD2 matching 10 bases. The CDR3 contains 14 residues. V shed 2 bases, J shed 5 bases, and the junction held 3 bases outside the gene matches. Germline V gene sequence: CDR1 SQVTM, CDR2 ANQGSEA. For the CDR3, the DNA is TGCAGCGTTGAACTAGCGGGAGAGGACAATGAGCAGTTCTTC. It specifies CSVELAGEDNEQFF.

V is TRBV27 and J is TRBJ2-3; TRBD1 agrees at 7 bases. The V segment lost 3 bases and the J segment 1 base; nucleotides outside the gene matches: 7. Per the germline V gene, CDR1 is MNHEY and CDR2 is SMNVEV (reference sequence). This CDR3 comprises 16 residues. The DNA for the CDR3 is TGTGCCAGCAGTTTTATCGACAGGGCGGGCACAGATACGCAGTATTTT. Translation: CASSFIDRAGTDTQYF.

This clone came up once. The chain carries TRBV4-1 and TRBJ2-2; possibly TRBD1 or TRBD2 for D (6 bases each). This CDR3 region has 17 residues. V dropped 0 bases and J dropped 9 bases, with 20 bases sitting between them. CDR1 is MGHRA, CDR2 YSYEKL, per germline. CDR3 residues: CASSQEEVSGAMRELFF. The CDR3 nucleotides are TGCGCCAGCAGCCAAGAAGAAGTCTCGGGGGCGATGCGGGAGCTGTTTTTT.

This chain uses TRBV10-1 with TRBJ2-1; 10 bases fit TRBD2. V shed 2 bases and J 8 bases; nucleotides not matched to a gene: 3. This CDR3 is built from 14 residues. Germline V gene lookup returns CDR1 WNHNN and CDR2 SYGVQD (reference sequence). CDR3 loop: CASSETSGTYEQFF. In DNA, the CDR3 is TGCGCCAGCAGTGAGACTAGCGGGACGTATGAGCAGTTCTTC.

A remark on this clone: Within the sample, other DNA sequences also encode this same CDR3. This sequence joins TRBV6-2 or TRBV6-3 and TRBJ1-4, with D hard to call. V shed 0 bases and J shed 4 bases, with 3 bases lying between them. CDR1 is MNHEY and CDR2 is SVGEGT in the germline V gene. The CDR3 is 13 amino acids. CDR3 loop: CASSYSGNEKLFF. The CDR3 nucleotides are TGTGCCAGCAGTTACTCGGGTAATGAAAAACTGTTTTTT.

The chain recombines TRBV30 with TRBJ1-4; 9 positions agree with TRBD1. The CDR3 length is 15 residues. The junction had 8 bases not matched to a gene; V was cut back by 3 bases and J by 6 bases. Looked up from germline, CDR1 is GTSNPN and CDR2 is SVGIG (reference sequence). The CDR3 nucleotides are TGTGCCTGGAGCGCCTCGACAGGGGGTTATGAAAAACTGTTTTTT. As protein: CAWSASTGGYEKLFF.

The chain carries TRBV30 and TRBJ2-2; tentatively, D is TRBD1 (5 bases). The CDR3 is 14 residues long. Germline CDR1 GTSNPN, CDR2 SVGIG (reference sequence). With 2 bases removed from V and 0 bases from J, the gap between germline ends came to 7 bases. This chain's CDR3 is CAWSWGTNTGELFF. CDR3 DNA sequence: TGTGCCTGGAGTTGGGGCACGAACACCGGGGAGCTGTTTTTT.

This clone was seen a single time. The chain employs TRBV5-1 and TRBJ2-1; 11 nucleotides agree with TRBD2. CDR3 size: 17 residues. CDR1 SGHRS and CDR2 YFSETQ come from the germline V gene. Unmatched junction bases numbered 11, after V lost 1 base and J lost 8 bases. The CDR3 sequence: CASSLPITSGSMDEQFF. The CDR3 nucleotides are TGCGCCAGCAGCTTGCCGATTACTAGCGGGAGTATGGATGAGCAGTTCTTC.

V is TRBV29-1 and J is TRBJ2-1; perhaps TRBD2 as D (6 bases). Germline V gene sequence: CDR1 SQVTM, CDR2 ANQGSEA. The length of the CDR3 is 14 residues. V lost 3 bases and J lost 6, with 15 bases in between. The DNA for the CDR3 is TGCAGCGTTGAGGATAGCGGACCCCTCAATGAGCAGTTCTTC. Protein: CSVEDSGPLNEQFF.